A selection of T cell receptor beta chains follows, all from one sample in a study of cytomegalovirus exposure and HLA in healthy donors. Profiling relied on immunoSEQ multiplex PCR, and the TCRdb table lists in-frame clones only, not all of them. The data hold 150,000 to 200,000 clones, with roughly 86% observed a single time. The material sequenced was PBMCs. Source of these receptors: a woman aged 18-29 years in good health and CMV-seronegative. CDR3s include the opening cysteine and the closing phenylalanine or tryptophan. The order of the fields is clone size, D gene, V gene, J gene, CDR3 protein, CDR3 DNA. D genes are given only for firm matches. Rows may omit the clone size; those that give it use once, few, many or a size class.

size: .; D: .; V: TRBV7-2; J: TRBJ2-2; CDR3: CASSYNPAGELFF; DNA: TGTGCCAGCAGCTACAACCCAGCCGGGGAGCTGTTTTTT
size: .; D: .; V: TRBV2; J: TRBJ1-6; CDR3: CASTDPLTGHNSPLHF; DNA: TGTGCCAGCACCGACCCGTTGACAGGCCATAATTCACCCCTCCACTTT
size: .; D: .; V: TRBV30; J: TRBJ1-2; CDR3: CAWSPLNYGYTF; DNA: TGTGCCTGGAGTCCCTTAAACTATGGCTACACCTTC
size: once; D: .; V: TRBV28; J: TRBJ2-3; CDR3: CASSARGGNTDTQYF; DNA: TGTGCCAGCAGCGCTAGGGGGGGGAACACAGATACGCAGTATTTT
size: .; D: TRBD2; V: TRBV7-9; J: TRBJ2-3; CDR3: CASSSRTSGGTDTQYF; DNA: TGTGCCAGCAGCTCTAGGACTAGCGGGGGGACAGATACGCAGTATTTT
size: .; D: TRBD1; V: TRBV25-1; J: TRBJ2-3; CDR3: CASSFGTGGTDTQYF; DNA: TGTGCCAGCAGTTTTGGGACAGGGGGCACAGATACGCAGTATTTT
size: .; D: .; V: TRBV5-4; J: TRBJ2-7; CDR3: CASSSGTEPYEQYF; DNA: TGTGCCAGCAGCTCCGGGACTGAGCCCTACGAGCAGTACTTC
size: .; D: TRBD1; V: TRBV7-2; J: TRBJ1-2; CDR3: CASSLAPQGQGYTF; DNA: TGTGCCAGCAGCTTAGCGCCACAGGGGCAAGGCTACACCTTC
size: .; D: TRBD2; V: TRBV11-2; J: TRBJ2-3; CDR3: CASSQRLAGGQDTQYF; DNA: TGTGCCAGCAGCCAGCGACTAGCGGGAGGGCAAGATACGCAGTATTTT
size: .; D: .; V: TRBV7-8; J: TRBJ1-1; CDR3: CASRVDTRNTEAFF; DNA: TGTGCCAGCAGGGTGGACACAAGGAACACTGAAGCTTTCTTT
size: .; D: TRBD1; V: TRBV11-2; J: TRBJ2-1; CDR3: CASSLDRAILYEQFF; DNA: TGTGCCAGCAGCCTGGACAGGGCGATCCTATATGAGCAGTTCTTC
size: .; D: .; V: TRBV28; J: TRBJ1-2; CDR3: CASSPAREDGYTF; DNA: TGTGCCAGCAGTCCGGCCAGGGAGGATGGCTACACCTTC
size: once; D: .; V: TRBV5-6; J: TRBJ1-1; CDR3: CASNQGRGVRNTEAFF; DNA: TGTGCCAGCAACCAAGGGCGGGGTGTAAGGAACACTGAAGCTTTCTTT
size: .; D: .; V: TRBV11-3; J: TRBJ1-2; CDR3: CASSRDSLYGYTF; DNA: TGTGCCAGCAGCCGTGACAGCCTCTATGGCTACACCTTC
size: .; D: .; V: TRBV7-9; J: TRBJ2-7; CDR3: CASSPDTAFQGSYEQYF; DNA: TGTGCCAGCAGTCCTGACACTGCCTTTCAGGGCTCCTACGAGCAGTACTTC
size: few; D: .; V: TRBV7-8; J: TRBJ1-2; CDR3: CASSLAGGRGYTF; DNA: TGTGCCAGCAGCTTAGCAGGAGGTAGAGGCTACACCTTC
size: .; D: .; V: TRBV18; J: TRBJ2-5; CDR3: CASSPLAGSAGETQYF; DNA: TGTGCCAGCTCACCACTCGCCGGGAGCGCCGGGGAGACCCAGTACTTC
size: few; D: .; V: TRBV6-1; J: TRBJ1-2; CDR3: CASSVTNYGYTF; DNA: TGTGCCAGCAGTGTAACTAACTATGGCTACACCTTC
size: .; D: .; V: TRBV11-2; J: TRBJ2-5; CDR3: CASSLGRGRETQYF; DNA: TGTGCCAGCAGCTTAGGCCGGGGAAGGGAGACCCAGTACTTC
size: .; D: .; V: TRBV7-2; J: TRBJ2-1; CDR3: CASSSSVHEQFF; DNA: TGTGCCAGCAGCTCTAGCGTCCATGAGCAGTTCTTC
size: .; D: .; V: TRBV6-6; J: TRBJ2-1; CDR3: CASRGPKYNEQFF; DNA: TGTGCCTCCAGGGGTCCTAAATACAATGAGCAGTTCTTC
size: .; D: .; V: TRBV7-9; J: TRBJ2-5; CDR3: CASSASPYRGSNQETQYF; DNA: TGTGCCAGCAGCGCCTCGCCCTATCGGGGTTCCAACCAAGAGACCCAGTACTTC
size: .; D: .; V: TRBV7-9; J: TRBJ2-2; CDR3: CAFLGRGRRTGELFF; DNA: TGTGCCTTTCTCGGGAGGGGGCGTCGCACCGGGGAGCTGTTTTTT
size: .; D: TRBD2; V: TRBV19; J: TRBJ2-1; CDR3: CASSNPAGLPANEQFF; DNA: TGTGCCAGTAGCAATCCAGCGGGACTCCCAGCCAATGAGCAGTTCTTC
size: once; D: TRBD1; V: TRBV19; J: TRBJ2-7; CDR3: CASSSSGTGREQYF; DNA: TGTGCCAGTAGCTCGTCCGGGACAGGCAGAGAGCAGTACTTC
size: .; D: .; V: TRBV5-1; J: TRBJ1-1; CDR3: CASSFIMNTEAFF; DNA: TGCGCCAGCAGCTTTATTATGAACACTGAAGCTTTCTTT
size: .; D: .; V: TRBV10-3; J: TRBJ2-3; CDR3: CAISNGGTKLPFTDTQYF; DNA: TGTGCCATCAGTAATGGGGGGACCAAACTACCCTTCACAGATACGCAGTATTTT
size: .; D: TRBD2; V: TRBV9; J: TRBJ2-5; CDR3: CASSVGVAGGLQTQYF; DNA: TGTGCCAGCAGCGTAGGAGTAGCGGGAGGTCTACAGACCCAGTACTTC
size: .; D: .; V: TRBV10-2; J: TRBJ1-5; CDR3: CASSSRGVDQPQHF; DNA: TGCGCCAGCAGTAGTAGGGGTGTGGATCAGCCCCAGCATTTT
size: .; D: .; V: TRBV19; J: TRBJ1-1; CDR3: CASRSQGLLFLRAEAFF; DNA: TGTGCCAGTAGATCACAGGGTTTATTATTCCTGCGTGCTGAAGCTTTCTTT
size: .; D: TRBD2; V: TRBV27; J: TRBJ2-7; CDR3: CASSSGLVGREQYF; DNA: TGTGCCAGCAGTTCGGGACTAGTAGGTCGCGAGCAGTACTTC
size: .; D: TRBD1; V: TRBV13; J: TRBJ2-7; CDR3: CASRQSPGQIYEQYF; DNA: TGTGCCAGCAGACAAAGTCCGGGACAGATATACGAGCAGTACTTC
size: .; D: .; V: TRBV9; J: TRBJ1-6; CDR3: CASSVGGSSYNSPLHF; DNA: TGTGCCAGCAGCGTAGGCGGGAGCTCCTATAATTCACCCCTCCACTTT